This is a list of T cell receptor beta chains from one sample in a study of T cell responses to AZD1222 COVID-19 vaccine. Data came from immunoSEQ multiplex PCR; TCRdb stores just in-frame clones and leaves some out. The repertoire consists of tens of thousands of clones, with 80% to 90% occurring once and the leading ten covering approximately 30%. Sequenced here: peripheral blood, sampled 28 days after the second AZD1222 dose. These receptors were taken from an adult who received the AZD1222 COVID-19 vaccine. Both conserved end residues are part of each CDR3. A D gene is named only where the DNA matches it firmly. A row's size may be missing; if present it is once, few, many or a size class.

clone_size	cdr3_length	d_call	v_call	j_call	cdr3_nt	cdr3_aa
-	14	-	TRBV9	TRBJ2-2	TGTGCCAGCAGCTCCCCGGTGAACACCGGGGAGCTGTTTTTT	CASSSPVNTGELFF
once	13	-	TRBV27	TRBJ1-6	TGTGCCAGCAGTCCCAGGGTTTATTCACCCCTCCACTTT	CASSPRVYSPLHF
-	13	-	TRBV5-1	TRBJ2-2	TGCGCCAGCAGCTCACGGGTCGGCGGGGAGCTGTTTTTT	CASSSRVGGELFF
once	15	-	TRBV13	TRBJ2-7	TGTGCCAGCAGCCCCAAGGACAGCCCGCTGTACGAGCAGTACTTC	CASSPKDSPLYEQYF
once	13	-	TRBV19	TRBJ1-5	TGTGCCAGTAGCCATACAGGGACCCAGCCCCAGCATTTT	CASSHTGTQPQHF
-	11	-	TRBV28	TRBJ1-1	TGTGCCAGCAGTTCCGACACTGAAGCTTTCTTT	CASSSDTEAFF
-	16	-	TRBV18	TRBJ1-6	TGTGCCAGCTCACCCAAGCAAGACAGTTATAATTCACCCCTCCACTTT	CASSPKQDSYNSPLHF
-	12	-	TRBV3-1/TRBV3-2	TRBJ1-4	TGTGCCAGCAGCCAAGTGCGGGAAAAACTGTTTTTT	CASSQVREKLFF
-	12	-	TRBV6-5	TRBJ2-7	TGTGCCAGCAGCCGACTGGCGAGAGAGCAGTACTTC	CASSRLAREQYF
-	16	-	TRBV19	TRBJ1-2	TGTGCCAGTAGTATAGTGCCAGGACCGTCTAACTATGGCTACACCTTC	CASSIVPGPSNYGYTF
-	11	-	TRBV7-2	TRBJ1-2	TGTGCCAGCAGCTTACAGGGCCTCTACACCTTC	CASSLQGLYTF
-	13	-	TRBV11-2	TRBJ1-1	TGTGCCAGCAGCTTACACCCTACCTTTATGGCTTTCTTT	CASSLHPTFMAFF
-	13	-	TRBV10-3	TRBJ1-1	TGTGCCATCAGTGAACAGGGTAGGGCTGAAGCTTTCTTT	CAISEQGRAEAFF
-	14	TRBD2	TRBV2	TRBJ2-3	TGTGCCAGCAGTAGCGGGAGTGACACAGATACGCAGTATTTT	CASSSGSDTDTQYF
-	13	-	TRBV6-1	TRBJ2-3	TGTGCCAGCAGTGAACATCCCCCGGATACGCAGTATTTT	CASSEHPPDTQYF
-	13	-	TRBV30	TRBJ1-5	TGTGCCTGGAGTCTGCAGGGGACCCAGCCCCAGCATTTT	CAWSLQGTQPQHF
-	16	TRBD1	TRBV20-1	TRBJ2-7	TGCAGTGCTAGTTTACTAATGGGGACAGGGGTGGCCGAGCAGTACTTC	CSASLLMGTGVAEQYF
once	13	-	TRBV3-1/TRBV3-2	TRBJ1-2	TGTGCCAGCAGCCAAGGTAGATTATATGGCTACACCTTC	CASSQGRLYGYTF
-	15	-	TRBV5-4	TRBJ2-2	TGTGCCAGCAGCTTCCCGGGCTCGAACACCGGGGAGCTGTTTTTT	CASSFPGSNTGELFF
-	14	TRBD1	TRBV6-5	TRBJ1-1	TGTGCCAGCAGGTCGGGACAGGGGGCGGCTGAAGCTTTCTTT	CASRSGQGAAEAFF
once	16	-	TRBV6-5	TRBJ2-7	TGTGCCAGCAGTTACTCGAGCACAGGGAAATGGTACGAGCAGTACTTC	CASSYSSTGKWYEQYF
-	14	-	TRBV18	TRBJ1-1	TGTGCCAGCTCACCCATGACCGGGTTCACTGAAGCTTTCTTT	CASSPMTGFTEAFF
-	11	-	TRBV2	TRBJ2-1	TGTGCCAGCAAGGGAGAGAATGAGCAGTTCTTC	CASKGENEQFF
once	13	-	TRBV7-9	TRBJ1-2	TGTGCCAGCAGCTTAGACACACCTAGTGGCTACACCTTC	CASSLDTPSGYTF
-	17	TRBD2	TRBV19	TRBJ2-3	TGTGCCAGTAGTATAGATCGCCCTAGCGGGAGTGGAGATACGCAGTATTTT	CASSIDRPSGSGDTQYF